Presented here are 23 T cell receptor beta chains from one specimen sequenced in a study of T cell responses to AZD1222 COVID-19 vaccine. Assay used: immunoSEQ multiplex PCR; TCRdb lists only in-frame clones, some missing. The data contain roughly 80,000 clones, 92% of them singletons. The sample in question was peripheral blood, obtained on day 0 of AZD1222 vaccination. Source of these receptors: an adult in good health.

This chain joins TRBV19 and TRBJ1-5, with D tentatively TRBD1 (5 bases). Germline V gene data show CDR1 as LNHDA and CDR2 as SQIVND (reference sequence). V lost 6 bases and J lost 8, with 17 bases in between. The CDR3 is made up of 14 amino acids. The CDR3: CASRSGGGTKPQHF. The CDR3 nucleotides are TGTGCCAGTAGGTCCGGGGGGGGTACAAAGCCCCAGCATTTT.

CDR3 DNA: TGCAGCGTTGGGACGTCTACTGGGGGCTACACCTTC. Protein: CSVGTSTGGYTF. This rearrangement joins TRBV29-1 to TRBJ1-2; D call uncertain. Trimming took off 4 bases at V and 8 bases at J, with 14 bases between the two ends. Germline V lookup: CDR1 SQVTM, CDR2 ANQGSEA. CDR3 size: 12 residues.

V is TRBV28 and J is TRBJ2-7, with TRBD1 matching 8 bases. V shed 3 bases and J 6 bases; nucleotides not matched to a gene: 13. The germline CDR1 and CDR2 sequences are MDHEN and SYDVKM. The CDR3 extends over 16 amino acids. The CDR3 here is CASSLIDRGGAGEQYF. CDR3 DNA sequence: TGTGCCAGCAGTTTGATCGACAGGGGTGGAGCGGGCGAGCAGTACTTC.

V is TRBV25-1 and J is TRBJ1-6; a possible D gene is TRBD1 (6 bases). The CDR3 is 13 residues long. Per germline, CDR1 MGHDK and CDR2 SYGVNS. The CDR3 nucleotides read TGTCCGCGGGGGGGCGAAAACAATTCACCCCTCCACTTT. Its protein product is CPRGGENNSPLHF.

The chain is built from TRBV7-9 and TRBJ2-7; the D gene is possibly TRBD2 (6 bases). The CDR3 has 14 residues. The germline V and J ends were trimmed by 5 bases and 4 bases, with 15 bases remaining between them. The germline V gene has CDR1 SEHNR and CDR2 FQNEAQ (reference sequence). For the CDR3, the DNA is TGTGCCAGCAGCAACCGGGACTGGGGATACGAGCAGTACTTC. It yields the protein CASSNRDWGYEQYF. Using reference TRBV7-9 and TRBJ2-7 for the parts outside the CDR3, the full variable domain is DTGVSQNPRHKITKRGQNVTFRCDPISEHNRLYWYRQTLGQGPEFLTYFQNEAQLEKSRLLSDRFSAERPKGSFSTLEIQRTEQGDSAMYLCASSNRDWGYEQYFGPGTRLTVT.

The chain employs TRBV27 and TRBJ1-6, with a weak D call TRBD1 (6 bases). Germline V gene sequence: CDR1 MNHEY, CDR2 SMNVEV (reference sequence). The CDR3 length is 15 residues. Trimming took 3 bases from V and 8 from J, leaving 14 bases between them. In DNA form, the CDR3 reads TGTGCCAGCAGTTTTAGTGCCAGGGGAGATTCACCCCTCCACTTT. Its protein product is CASSFSARGDSPLHF.

This clone was recorded only once. J is TRBJ2-7 and V is TRBV7-9; no clear D gene. The V and J ends lost 3 bases and 3 bases respectively, with 15 bases between them. CDR1 and CDR2 from the germline V gene are SEHNR and FQNEAQ (reference sequence). The CDR3 has 15 amino acids. CDR3 coding DNA: TGTGCCAGCAGCTTCGCGGATGGTGTATACTACGAGCAGTACTTC. Its protein product is CASSFADGVYYEQYF.

This clone is a singleton in its sample. The chain recombines TRBV27 with TRBJ1-3; D not certain. This CDR3 is 15 amino acids long. V shed 2 bases and J shed 2 bases, with 10 bases lying between them. The V gene's germline CDR1 is MNHEY and CDR2 SMNVEV (reference sequence). CDR3 protein: CASSLIGSAGNTIYF. The CDR3 DNA is TGTGCCAGCAGTTTAATTGGGTCTGCTGGAAACACCATATATTTT.

The chain carries TRBV24-1 and TRBJ2-1, with 7 bases that match TRBD2. CDR3 length equals 12 residues. With 12 bases clipped from V and 6 bases from J, the junction kept 7 bases outside the gene matches. Germline CDR1 KGHDR, CDR2 SFDVKD. The CDR3 nucleotides read TGTGCCGAAAAGCGGGACTTCAATGAGCAGTTCTTC. Translation: CAEKRDFNEQFF.

The CDR3 coding sequence is TGTGCCATCAGTGAGTCGATGGTCAGAAACACTGAAGCTTTCTTT. This encodes CAISESMVRNTEAFF. The chain joins TRBV10-3 to TRBJ1-1; no clear D. The CDR3 contains 15 residues. Germline CDR1 is ENHRY and CDR2 is SYGVKD. The V end lost 0 bases, the J end lost 2 bases, and 10 bases lay between the germline ends.

The gene calls are TRBV5-1 and TRBJ1-3; perhaps TRBD1 as D (6 bases). Trimming pared 2 bases from V and 0 bases from J, leaving 12 bases between. CDR3 length equals 16 residues. Germline values: CDR1 SGHRS, CDR2 YFSETQ. The CDR3 sequence: CASSLGYRASGNTIYF. CDR3 nucleotides: TGCGCCAGCAGCTTAGGTTACAGGGCCTCTGGAAACACCATATATTTT. Full variable domain (missing parts from reference TRBV5-1 and TRBJ1-3): KAGVTQTPRYLIKTRGQQVTLSCSPISGHRSVSWYQQTPGQGLQFLFEYFSETQRNKGNFPGRFSGRQFSNSRSEMNVSTLELGDSALYLCASSLGYRASGNTIYFGEGSWLTVV.

The chain combines TRBV9 with TRBJ2-3; D ambiguous. The CDR3 covers 12 residues. V was shortened by 3 bases and J by 5 bases, with 7 bases between the two germline ends. The germline V gene encodes CDR1 SGDLS and CDR2 YYNGEE. CDR3 bases: TGTGCCAGCAGCGAAAGCCGAGATACGCAGTATTTT. It encodes CASSESRDTQYF.

This chain's CDR3 is CASSVDRNSPLHF. The CDR3 nucleotides are TGTGCCAGCAGTGTGGACAGAAATTCACCCCTCCACTTT. This sequence joins TRBV12-3 or TRBV12-4 and TRBJ1-6; perhaps TRBD1 as D (6 bases). Trimming left V 5 bases short and J 7 bases short, with 9 bases between. The CDR3 is made up of 13 amino acids.

This clone was recorded only once. The chain has TRBV29-1 and TRBJ1-1, with D maybe TRBD1 (5 bases). Trimming shortened V by 4 bases and J by 1 base, and 13 bases separated the two germline ends. CDR1 and CDR2 (germline): SQVTM, ANQGSEA. This CDR3 is 14 amino acids long. CDR3 loop: CSVALGTANTEAFF. CDR3 coding DNA: TGCAGCGTTGCACTCGGGACGGCGAACACTGAAGCTTTCTTT.

This sequence joins TRBV29-1 and TRBJ2-2, with D tentatively TRBD2 (6 bases). Trimming took 3 bases from V and 6 from J, leaving 14 bases between them. The germline gives CDR1 SQVTM, CDR2 ANQGSEA. CDR3 length: 14 residues. CDR3 nucleotides: TGCAGCGTTGACGGAGGGACCGGCGCCGGGGAGCTGTTTTTT. It encodes CSVDGGTGAGELFF.

The rearrangement links TRBV7-9 to TRBJ2-7; 10 positions match TRBD2. Germline assignment: CDR1 SEHNR and CDR2 FQNEAQ (reference sequence). This CDR3 contains 16 residues. The J segment lost 7 bases and the V segment lost 1 base, leaving 10 bases of the junction unmatched. This CDR3 is CASSLDSGRAVREQYF. Written as DNA, the CDR3 is TGTGCCAGCAGCTTAGACAGCGGGAGGGCCGTTCGGGAGCAGTACTTC.

The V call is TRBV28, the J call TRBJ1-2; 9 bases line up with TRBD1. This CDR3 is 14 amino acids long. Trimming at V came to 3 bases and at J to 4 bases, leaving 3 bases not matched to a gene. The germline CDR1 and CDR2 sequences are MDHEN and SYDVKM. The DNA for the CDR3 is TGTGCCAGCAGTTTCTGGGACAGGGTCTATGGCTACACCTTC. Amino acid sequence: CASSFWDRVYGYTF.

Only a few counts were recorded for this clone. The rearrangement joins TRBV11-2 to TRBJ2-7, with TRBD2 matching over 10 bases. Trimming took 10 bases from V and 6 from J; bases not matched to a gene: 9. CDR3 size: 13 residues. Germline CDR1 reads SGHAT; CDR2 reads FQNNGV. For the CDR3, the DNA is TGTGCCACCCTAGCGGGAGCACTCGGCGAGCAGTACTTC. It yields the protein CATLAGALGEQYF.

The V call is TRBV5-4, the J call TRBJ2-2; perhaps D is TRBD1 or TRBD2 (5 bases each). Trimming left V 3 bases short and J 3 bases short, with 12 bases between. The CDR3 runs 15 residues. In germline, CDR1 is SGHNT, CDR2 YYREEE (reference sequence). This CDR3 is CASSWGPGDTGELFF. The DNA of the CDR3 is TGTGCCAGCAGCTGGGGACCTGGGGACACCGGGGAGCTGTTTTTT.

This rearrangement joins TRBV7-9 to TRBJ1-3; D uncertain. V lost 5 bases, J lost 0 bases, and 14 bases lay in between. The CDR3 contains 16 residues. Germline V gene data show CDR1 as SEHNR and CDR2 as FQNEAQ (reference sequence). For the CDR3, the DNA is TGTGCCAGCAGCCCAACGGCGGGCAGCTCTGGAAACACCATATATTTT. It specifies CASSPTAGSSGNTIYF.

CDR3 DNA: TGTGCCAGCAGTCCATCGCGGCCTCTTAATTCACCCCTCCACTTT. It encodes CASSPSRPLNSPLHF. The chain combines TRBV28 with TRBJ1-6; D remains unclear. Looked up from germline, CDR1 is MDHEN and CDR2 is SYDVKM. V was clipped by 5 bases and J by 6 bases, with 14 bases between them. There are 15 residues in the CDR3.

The genes are TRBV6-2 or TRBV6-3 and TRBJ2-7, with 9 positions matching TRBD1. Per the germline V gene, CDR1 is MNHEY and CDR2 is SVGEGT. This CDR3 is built from 12 residues. Trimming cost V 5 bases and J 6 bases; bases outside gene matches: 2. The CDR3 nucleotides read TGTGCCAGCAGTACAGGGGGCGTCGAGCAGTACTTC. It encodes CASSTGGVEQYF.

The genes are TRBV19 and TRBJ1-5; the D gene is possibly TRBD1 (5 bases). Trimming took 2 bases from V and 6 from J, leaving 17 bases between them. The CDR3 has 16 amino acids. The germline CDR1 and CDR2 sequences are LNHDA and SQIVND (reference sequence). CDR3 in amino acids: CASSIIEGRGGQPQHF. CDR3 sequence (DNA): TGTGCCAGTAGTATAATTGAGGGAAGGGGCGGTCAGCCCCAGCATTTT.